This T cell receptor (beta chain) was observed in a study of T cell repertoires in cytomegalovirus infection. As for the study in general: Recently identified HLA-C-restricted CMV epitopes were used, and well-studied HLA-B-restricted CMV epitopes were used as well. Study-level points and caveats: The ex vivo response showed dominance by HLA-C-restricted CMV-specific TCR beta clonotypes.

The CDR3 is 15 amino acids. Germline loops: CDR1 SGHRS, CDR2 YFSETQ. The V gene end was trimmed by 0 bases and the J gene end by 5 bases; junction bases not matched to a gene: 6. In TCRdb, the reads were re-called with MiXCR into one record per CDR3 protein. This table has 680,000 or so distinct CDR3 sequences, 30% to 35% appearing once. This clonotype appeared a single time. As yet, its antigen is unknown. The starting material was cultured PBMCs, obtained from culture after CMV antigen stimulation. The TCR sequence derives from a human donor in good health (CMV status not recorded). Some clones in this sample may be carry-over from other donors' samples. V is TRBV5-1 and J is TRBJ2-5; TRBD1 matches at 8 bases. The CDR3 DNA sequence: TGCGCCAGCAGCTTGGCCGTTCAGGGGGCTGAGACCCAGTACTTC. Residues: CASSLAVQGAETQYF.